The T cell receptor beta chain described here comes from a study of cytomegalovirus exposure and HLA in healthy donors. As for the study in general: An earlier analysis identified 100 million to 130 million unique TCR beta sequences in about 170 million T cells. Study-wide results and caveats: Later analysis identified 16,951 TCR beta sequences associated with HLA alleles, using a false discovery rate threshold of 0.05. Many donors shared some public TCRs, even though most TCR sequences were rare.

A remark on this clone: Its cognate antigen is unknown.

The PCR had 60 Vbeta and 13 Jbeta primers. The method was immunoSEQ multiplex PCR; TCRdb's version includes in-frame clones alone and lacks a portion of them. The sample records fewer than 200,000 clones, roughly four fifths being singletons. The CDR3 spans 16 residues. The junction had 6 bases not matched to a gene; V was cut back by 4 bases and J by 2 bases. CDR1 is MDHEN, CDR2 SYDVKM, per germline. This receptor was taken from a man aged 18 to 29 in good health and CMV-seronegative. J is TRBJ1-5 and V is TRBV28; the match to TRBD1 covers 9 bases. The sample consisted of PBMCs. The CDR3 bases are TGTGCCAGCAGTTCCGGGACAGGGATGGGCAATCAGCCCCAGCATTTT. Protein product: CASSSGTGMGNQPQHF.